One sample yielded the 16 T cell receptor beta chains listed below, sequenced in a study of early T cells in non-severe SARS-CoV-2 infection. TCRdb passed the 5' RACE reads through MiXCR, listing each CDR3 protein once. The repertoire holds 80,000 to 95,000 distinct CDR3 sequences, with roughly 15% as singletons. Material for sequencing was whole blood. These receptors were obtained from an adult who was a healthcare worker with PCR-confirmed SARS-CoV-2 infection or an uninfected control (not recorded which).

The chain links TRBV28 to TRBJ2-5; 10 bases match TRBD2. Germline CDR1 is MDHEN and CDR2 is SYDVKM. The V and J ends lost 6 bases and 1 base, in that order; junction bases with no gene match: 2. There are 14 residues in the CDR3. The CDR3 here is CASSLAGAQETQYF. CDR3 DNA sequence: TGTGCCAGCAGCCTAGCGGGGGCCCAAGAGACCCAGTACTTC.

This clonotype came up a few times. V and J are TRBV4-2 and TRBJ2-6; D not resolved. V lost 2 bases to trimming and J lost 0 bases, with 8 bases between them. This CDR3 has 16 amino acids. Germline lookup yields CDR1 LGHNA and CDR2 YNFKEQ. The CDR3 bases are TGTGCCAGCAGCCAACATGCACACTCTGGGGCCAACGTCCTGACTTTC. Its protein is CASSQHAHSGANVLTF.

This clonotype showed up many times. The chain links TRBV29-1 to TRBJ2-3; D is unresolved. CDR1 is SQVTM, CDR2 ANQGSEA, per germline. Trimming stripped 4 bases from V and 6 bases from J, with 14 bases between. This CDR3 spans 13 amino acids. CDR3 loop: CSVGTSVGDTQYF. Written as DNA, the CDR3 is TGCAGCGTTGGAACTTCGGTAGGGGATACGCAGTATTTT.

This clonotype was picked up a small number of times. In nucleotides, the CDR3 is TGTGCCAGCAGCGATAGAGATACGCAGTATTTT. Residues: CASSDRDTQYF. This chain joins TRBV7-8 and TRBJ2-3; D remains unclear. The germline gives CDR1 SGHVS, CDR2 FQNEAQ. The CDR3 is 11 residues long. With 5 bases removed from V and 5 bases from J, the gap between germline ends came to 5 bases.

V gene TRBV7-3 combines with J gene TRBJ1-1, with TRBD1 matching 10 bases. Germline V gene lookup returns CDR1 SGHTA and CDR2 FQGTGA. The CDR3 loop spans 13 amino acids. V was pared by 4 bases and J by 6 bases, with 2 bases of the junction left unmatched. DNA of the CDR3: TGTGCCAGCAGCTCCGGGACAGGGGCTGAAGCTTTCTTT. The encoded protein is CASSSGTGAEAFF.

The chain recombines TRBV28 with TRBJ2-2, with 7 nucleotides matching TRBD1. The V and J ends lost 6 bases and 3 bases, in that order; junction bases with no gene match: 4. The germline CDR1 and CDR2 sequences are MDHEN and SYDVKM. The CDR3 is 14 amino acids. In DNA, the CDR3 is TGTGCCAGCAGAACGACAGGGCACACCGGGGAGCTGTTTTTT. Amino acids: CASRTTGHTGELFF.

A few counts support this clonotype. The gene calls are TRBV28 and TRBJ2-5, with 9 bases that match TRBD1. V lost 7 bases to trimming and J lost 5 bases; unmatched junction nucleotides: 5. The CDR3 consists of 13 residues. Germline V gene data show CDR1 as MDHEN and CDR2 as SYDVKM. The CDR3 sequence is CASTGQGSETQYF. The DNA for the CDR3 is TGTGCCAGCACCGGACAGGGGAGTGAGACCCAGTACTTC.

This clonotype was counted a few times. The V gene is TRBV20-1, the J gene TRBJ1-2, with 9 positions matching TRBD1. The CDR3 covers 13 residues. The germline V gene has CDR1 DFQATT and CDR2 SNEGSKA (reference sequence). Germline trimming cut 6 bases from V and 3 bases from J; bases unmatched to any gene: 5. CDR3 in DNA: TGCAGTGCGCCCCGACAGGGGGACTATGGCTACACCTTC. This translates into CSAPRQGDYGYTF.

This clonotype was detected ten times or more. The J gene is TRBJ2-7, the V gene TRBV11-2, with D unclear. The CDR3 spans 13 residues. From germline, CDR1 is SGHAT and CDR2 FQNNGV. Deletions cut 1 base from V and 0 bases from J, with 4 bases between. In DNA form, the CDR3 reads TGTGCCAGCAGCTTAGTAAGCTCCTACGAGCAGTACTTC. It is translated as CASSLVSSYEQYF.

In this sample, this clonotype turned up many times. This chain links TRBV5-1 with TRBJ1-1, with a tentative D call TRBD1 (5 bases). Germline CDR1 and CDR2: SGHRS and YFSETQ. The length of the CDR3 is 15 residues. The V end lost 1 base, the J end lost 3 bases, and 13 bases lay between the germline ends. CDR3 sequence: CASSLSLLGDTEAFF. The CDR3 coding sequence is TGCGCCAGCAGCTTGTCTCTTTTAGGGGACACTGAAGCTTTCTTT.

This clonotype appeared a few times. The chain recombines TRBV20-1 with TRBJ2-3; 10 bases align to TRBD2. The CDR3 totals 13 residues. The germline V gene has CDR1 DFQATT and CDR2 SNEGSKA (reference sequence). Unmatched junction bases numbered 6, after V lost 7 bases and J lost 5 bases. As DNA, the CDR3 is TGCAGTGGAGCGGGGGGGCGGCTAGATACGCAGTATTTT. As protein: CSGAGGRLDTQYF.

In this sample, this clonotype turned up a few times. The gene calls are TRBV6-5 and TRBJ1-5, with D possibly matching TRBD1 (6 bases). Germline CDR1 reads MNHEY; CDR2 reads SVGAGI. The V end lost 2 bases, the J end lost 3 bases, and 8 bases lay between the germline ends. CDR3 size: 14 residues. The CDR3 DNA follows: TGTGCCAGCAGTTACGACAGGACCAATCAGCCCCAGCATTTT. It is translated as CASSYDRTNQPQHF.

This chain joins TRBV20-1 and TRBJ2-7; TRBD1 matches at 7 bases. V was pared by 0 bases and J by 2 bases, with 7 bases of the junction left unmatched. CDR1 is DFQATT and CDR2 is SNEGSKA in the germline V gene (reference sequence). The CDR3 spans 15 residues. CDR3 DNA: TGCAGTGCTAGAGAAGGGGGAGACAGGGCCTACGAGCAGTACTTC. Translating gives CSAREGGDRAYEQYF.

This clonotype has ten or more counts. The chain uses TRBV11-2 and TRBJ2-1, with a tentative D call TRBD1 (5 bases). The CDR3 runs 15 residues. From germline, CDR1 is SGHAT and CDR2 FQNNGV. Trimming removed 3 bases from V and 0 bases from J, with 9 bases in between. CDR3 DNA: TGTGCCAGCAGCTTGCGACAGACCTCCTACAATGAGCAGTTCTTC. Protein product: CASSLRQTSYNEQFF.

The rearrangement uses TRBV30 and TRBJ1-4; a weak D match, TRBD1 (5 bases). Trimming took 4 bases from V and 5 from J, leaving 14 bases between them. CDR3 length: 14 residues. Germline-derived CDR1 and CDR2 are GTSNPN and SVGIG (reference sequence). CDR3 loop: CAWIPNGGNEKLFF. The CDR3 region has the DNA TGTGCCTGGATCCCAAACGGGGGGAATGAAAAACTGTTTTTT.

The rearrangement uses TRBV2 and TRBJ1-2, with D unclear. CDR3 length equals 12 residues. Germline V lookup: CDR1 SNHLY, CDR2 FYNNEI. Trimming pared 5 bases from V and 2 bases from J, leaving 6 bases between. The CDR3: CASSTENYGYTF. For the CDR3, the DNA is TGTGCCAGCAGTACAGAGAACTATGGCTACACCTTC.